These 28 T cell receptor beta chains were all obtained from the same sample, sequenced in a study of monozygotic twins with inflammatory bowel disease. TCRdb processed the 5' RACE reads again and assigns one entry to each CDR3 protein, with no DNA. This listing includes 420,000 or so distinct CDR3 sequences. Sequencing was performed on blood. The receptors stem from a human donor with ulcerative colitis or Crohn's disease, or a healthy co-twin of an affected twin (not recorded which).

This chain joins TRBV4-1 and TRBJ1-6; with no DNA, the TCRdb D assignment of TRBD1 cannot be verified. Germline V gives CDR1 MGHRA, CDR2 YSYEKL. This CDR3 is built from 16 residues. The CDR3 reads CASSQDQDRGNSPLHF.

The chain couples TRBV2 to TRBJ1-4. Germline assignment: CDR1 SNHLY and CDR2 FYNNEI. The CDR3 is 14 residues long. The CDR3 sequence is CASSAGSTNEKLFF.

J is TRBJ2-1 and V is TRBV20-1; the D gene TCRdb calls, TRBD2, cannot be checked with no DNA. The V gene's germline CDR1 is DFQATT and CDR2 SNEGSKA (reference sequence). This CDR3 spans 18 amino acids. Here the CDR3 reads CSARRLAGITRPHNEQFF.

V usage is TRBV6-1 and J usage is TRBJ1-3; TCRdb selects TRBD1, and the lack of DNA leaves this call unchecked. Germline CDR1 and CDR2: MNHNS and SASEGT. The length of the CDR3 is 14 residues. The CDR3 is CASSPRGQENTIYF.

The chain combines TRBV4-2 with TRBJ2-2. Germline CDR1 and CDR2: LGHNA and YNFKEQ. CDR3 size: 12 residues. The CDR3 here is CASRRGLGELFF.

The genes are TRBV6-1 and TRBJ2-7; without DNA, the TCRdb call of TRBD2 cannot be checked. Germline assignment: CDR1 MNHNS and CDR2 SASEGT. The CDR3 runs to 16 residues. The chain's CDR3 is CASSEQLPSGSYEQYF.

The chain couples TRBV12-3 or TRBV12-4 to TRBJ1-5; TCRdb lists TRBD1, though no DNA is available to test this call. The CDR3 sequence is 15 residues long. CDR3 region: CASSRAQGARQPQHF.

V usage is TRBV9 and J usage is TRBJ1-2; lacking DNA, the TRBD1 call made by TCRdb goes unchecked. The CDR3 is 13 residues long. CDR1 is SGDLS, CDR2 YYNGEE, per germline. The CDR3 sequence is CASSAPGRYGYTF. Variable domain in full (rest from reference TRBV9 and TRBJ1-2): DSGVTQTPKHLITATGQRVTLRCSPRSGDLSVYWYQQSLDQGLQFLIQYYNGEERAKGNILERFSAQQFPDLHSELNLSSLELGDSALYFCASSAPGRYGYTFGSGTRLTVV.

This chain joins TRBV14 and TRBJ1-6; the D gene TCRdb calls, TRBD1, cannot be checked with no DNA. Germline CDR1 is SGHDN and CDR2 is FVKESK. The CDR3 spans 16 residues. This chain's CDR3 is CASSQGGRGHGSPLHF.

The rearrangement uses TRBV18 and TRBJ2-2; TCRdb gives TRBD2 as the D gene, but with no DNA this cannot be confirmed. CDR1 is KGHSH and CDR2 is LQKENI in the germline V gene. The CDR3 has 19 amino acids. The CDR3 is CASSTRTSGGPSGSGELFF.

The gene calls are TRBV6-5 and TRBJ1-4; the TCRdb call, TRBD1, lacks DNA for checking. Per germline, CDR1 MNHEY and CDR2 SVGAGI. CDR3 length equals 15 residues. This chain's CDR3 is CASSYSTTGGEKLFF.

This sequence joins TRBV18 and TRBJ1-5. This CDR3 region has 14 residues. Germline V CDR1 and CDR2: KGHSH, LQKENI. The CDR3 protein is CASSPLGRSEPQHF.

This chain joins TRBV27 and TRBJ1-5; TCRdb selects TRBD1, and the lack of DNA leaves this call unchecked. The CDR3 covers 15 residues. CDR1 and CDR2 from the germline V gene are MNHEY and SMNVEV (reference sequence). CDR3 amino acids: CASSLGQGSTQPQHF.

This chain links TRBV2 with TRBJ2-3; TCRdb's D call, TRBD1, is unchecked because there is no DNA. In germline, CDR1 is SNHLY, CDR2 FYNNEI. This CDR3 region has 15 residues. CDR3 amino acids: CASSPEAMSTDTQYF.

CDR3: CASSEGLGSYEQYF. The rearrangement joins TRBV13 to TRBJ2-7; TCRdb indicates TRBD1, and absent DNA this call remains unverified. The germline V gene encodes CDR1 PRHDT and CDR2 FYEKMQ (reference sequence). The length of the CDR3 is 14 residues.

The chain uses TRBV6-2 or TRBV6-3 and TRBJ2-1; TCRdb names TRBD1, which stays unverified in the absence of DNA. Germline V CDR1 and CDR2: MNHEY, SVGEGT. CDR3 length: 13 residues. The CDR3: CASSFGQYNEQFF.

The chain links TRBV2 to TRBJ2-1; checking the TCRdb D call of TRBD2 is not possible without DNA. The germline gives CDR1 SNHLY, CDR2 FYNNEI. The CDR3 runs to 15 residues. The CDR3: CASSESSGSYNEQFF.

V and J are TRBV28 and TRBJ2-7; the D call from TCRdb, TRBD2, cannot be confirmed without DNA. From germline, CDR1 is MDHEN and CDR2 SYDVKM. The CDR3 contains 15 residues. Here the CDR3 reads CASSLLLALTYEQYF.

This chain joins TRBV7-9 and TRBJ1-2; lacking DNA, the TRBD1 call made by TCRdb goes unchecked. Germline CDR1 is SEHNR and CDR2 is FQNEAQ (reference sequence). This CDR3 region has 16 residues. Here the CDR3 reads CASIRGGQTLNYGYTF.

This chain links TRBV7-2 with TRBJ1-1; TCRdb proposes TRBD1, but this gene call is untestable without DNA. Germline V gene sequence: CDR1 SGHTA, CDR2 FQGNSA. The CDR3 covers 14 residues. CDR3 region: CASIPGGGNTEAFF.

The V and J genes are TRBV5-4 and TRBJ2-1. The V gene's germline CDR1 is SGHNT and CDR2 YYREEE (reference sequence). CDR3 length equals 11 residues. CDR3 protein: CASSLMDEQFF.

The CDR3 reads CASSLSLAGGKGHEQYF. The chain couples TRBV5-1 to TRBJ2-7; TCRdb's D gene call, TRBD2, goes unchecked for lack of DNA. Looked up from germline, CDR1 is SGHRS and CDR2 is YFSETQ. This CDR3 has 17 residues.

CDR3 region: CATSDSTVIEQFF. V gene TRBV24-1 combines with J gene TRBJ2-1. The germline V gene has CDR1 KGHDR and CDR2 SFDVKD. The CDR3 spans 13 residues.

The chain combines TRBV5-1 with TRBJ1-3; the D call of TRBD1 rests on TCRdb alone, since no DNA is present to check it. CDR3 length equals 15 residues. Germline V lookup: CDR1 SGHRS, CDR2 YFSETQ. The CDR3 here is CASSPGQGAGNTIYF.

CDR3 residues: CASSYRAYEAFF. The chain couples TRBV6-2 or TRBV6-3 to TRBJ1-1. Germline-derived CDR1 and CDR2 are MNHEY and SVGEGT. The CDR3 is 12 amino acids.

The chain is built from TRBV30 and TRBJ1-6; absent DNA, TCRdb's TRBD1 call cannot be checked. CDR3 length equals 13 residues. CDR1 is GTSNPN, CDR2 SVGIG, per germline (reference sequence). CDR3 protein: CAWQDRYNSPLHF.

The CDR3 sequence is CASSPLVGGTQYF. The chain couples TRBV27 to TRBJ2-3; TCRdb reports TRBD2, a call that lacks DNA to check it against. The CDR3 extends over 13 amino acids. CDR1 MNHEY and CDR2 SMNVEV come from the germline V gene (reference sequence).

The CDR3 sequence: CASSSTRGYTEAFF. The genes are TRBV7-9 and TRBJ1-1; TCRdb gives TRBD1 as the D gene, but with no DNA this cannot be confirmed. Germline CDR1 SEHNR, CDR2 FQNEAQ (reference sequence). The CDR3 has 14 amino acids.